Given below is one T cell receptor beta chain in context. At the DNA level, this CDR3 is encoded by other sequences in the same sample as well. This sample is drawn from a study of T cell responses to AZD1222 COVID-19 vaccine. Measured with immunoSEQ multiplex PCR; TCRdb has only the in-frame clones, and not every one. This table holds 150,000 to 170,000 clones, 70% to 90% found once. Germline lookup yields CDR1 MNHEY and CDR2 SVGAGI. This CDR3 spans 12 amino acids. V dropped 6 bases and J dropped 6; count of bases not matched to a gene: 3. The receptor was derived from an adult in good health. The chain recombines TRBV6-5 with TRBJ1-2; 8 nucleotides line up with TRBD1. Sequencing used peripheral blood, obtained on day 0 of MenACWY control vaccination. CDR3 protein: CASSPTGDGYTF. DNA of the CDR3: TGTGCCAGCAGCCCGACAGGGGATGGCTACACCTTC.